This T cell receptor beta chain was sequenced in a study of blood T cell repertoires in COVID-19. The length of the CDR3 is 16 residues. With 1 base removed from V and 5 bases from J, the gap between germline ends came to 14 bases. CDR1 MGHRA and CDR2 YSYEKL come from the germline V gene. Those who participated ranged in age from roughly 18 to 100 years and resided in about two dozen US areas. The table came from immunoSEQ multiplex PCR; TCRdb's copy has only in-frame clones and leaves some out. The sample contains a few hundred thousand clones, around 90% of which appear only once. This receptor was identified in a woman aged 18-29 years who had recovered from COVID-19. The sample comprised PBMCs or T cells enriched from blood (not recorded which). The J gene is TRBJ1-4, the V gene TRBV4-1; unclear D gene. The CDR3 sequence is CASSQVFGLENEKLFF. As DNA, the CDR3 is TGCGCCAGCAGCCAAGTTTTTGGACTCGAGAATGAAAAACTGTTTTTT.